The next 22 T cell receptor beta chains were all read from a single sample in a study of T cell changes during pregnancy in multiple sclerosis (dated by TCRdb to 2018 to 2020). The library was produced with the immunoSEQ multiplex PCR assay. In its TCRdb copy, this immuneACCESS table keeps in-frame sequences only and misses some clones. Where compared with another copy, unresolved V genes explain less than half of these, and the others have no known cause. The sample table shows roughly 51,000 clones, and around 94% are seen once. Approximately 5% of the sample is in the top ten clones. The sequencing used CD8+ T cells from peripheral blood mononuclear cells, collected before pregnancy. The receptors were gathered from a female donor with multiple sclerosis, enrolled in a pregnancy study.

The chain uses TRBV27 and TRBJ2-1; D might be TRBD2 (5 bases). This CDR3 comprises 12 residues. Per germline, CDR1 MNHEY and CDR2 SMNVEV (reference sequence). V lost 4 bases and J lost 9, with 10 bases in between. CDR3 DNA: TGTGCCAGCAGTTATGACCGGGGTGAGCAGTTCTTC. Translating gives CASSYDRGEQFF.

The V gene is TRBV7-9, the J gene TRBJ1-5; D gene unclear. The CDR3 length is 15 residues. The V end was cut by 1 base, the J end by 7 bases, with 14 bases between. Germline CDR1 reads SEHNR; CDR2 reads FQNEAQ (reference sequence). The CDR3 sequence is CASSLEGGIRQPQHF. CDR3 nucleotides: TGTGCCAGCAGCTTAGAAGGAGGGATCAGGCAGCCCCAGCATTTT. Filled out from reference TRBV7-9 and TRBJ1-5, the complete variable domain reads DTGVSQNPRHKITKRGQNVTFRCDPISEHNRLYWYRQTLGQGPEFLTYFQNEAQLEKSRLLSDRFSAERPKGSFSTLEIQRTEQGDSAMYLCASSLEGGIRQPQHFGDGTRLSIL.

The chain recombines TRBV7-2 with TRBJ2-1; the D is unclear. Trimming took 2 bases from V and 8 from J, leaving 4 bases between them. The germline V gene has CDR1 SGHTA and CDR2 FQGNSA. There are 11 residues in the CDR3. The CDR3 nucleotides read TGTGCCAGCAGCTTAACGGATGAGCAGTTCTTC. Protein product: CASSLTDEQFF. Using reference TRBV7-2 and TRBJ2-1 for the parts outside the CDR3, the full variable domain is GAGVSQSPSNKVTEKGKDVELRCDPISGHTALYWYRQSLGQGLEFLIYFQGNSAPDKSGLPSDRFSAERTGGSVSTLTIQRTQQEDSAVYLCASSLTDEQFFGPGTRLTVL.

The genes are TRBV7-9 and TRBJ2-7; D remains unclear. The germline CDR1 and CDR2 sequences are SEHNR and FQNEAQ (reference sequence). There are 13 residues in the CDR3. V was pared by 5 bases and J by 6 bases, with 14 bases between. The CDR3 region is CASSHEVRREQYF. CDR3 bases: TGTGCCAGCAGCCACGAGGTTCGACGCGAGCAGTACTTC.

V and J are TRBV27 and TRBJ2-7; D unresolved. The CDR3 extends over 13 amino acids. In germline, CDR1 is MNHEY, CDR2 SMNVEV (reference sequence). V was trimmed by 3 bases and J by 0 bases, leaving 6 bases between them. The CDR3 bases are TGTGCCAGCAGTTTGAGCCCCTCCTACGAGCAGTACTTC. Amino acids: CASSLSPSYEQYF.

This chain connects TRBV15 to TRBJ2-7; tentative D call: TRBD2 (6 bases). CDR3 length equals 14 residues. Trimming took off 9 bases at V and 4 bases at J, with 19 bases between the two ends. The V gene's germline CDR1 is LNHNV and CDR2 YYDKDF (reference sequence). DNA for the CDR3: TGTGCCACGCGGGACGGGGGTGGCGGTTACGAGCAGTACTTC. The encoded protein is CATRDGGGGYEQYF.

A remark on this clone: One junction end disagrees with the germline gene, perhaps due to a read error. The chain uses TRBV27 and TRBJ2-5; 13 bases map to TRBD2. The CDR3 has 17 amino acids. The V gene's germline CDR1 is MNHEY and CDR2 SMNVEV (reference sequence). This CDR3 is CASSSRIGLAGEETQYF. The CDR3 coding sequence is TGTGCCAGTAGTTCTCGAATAGGACTAGCGGGGGAAGAGACCCAGTACTTC.

The chain couples TRBV4-2 to TRBJ1-2; D is unresolved. Germline V lookup: CDR1 LGHNA, CDR2 YNFKEQ. CDR3 length: 12 residues. The ends were cut back, 2 bases at V and 3 bases at J, with 4 bases in the middle. The chain's CDR3 is CASSQTDYGYTF. The CDR3 DNA follows: TGTGCCAGCAGCCAAACGGACTATGGCTACACCTTC.

This clone is a singleton in its sample. The chain joins TRBV6-5 to TRBJ2-7, with TRBD1 matching 9 bases. Looked up from germline, CDR1 is MNHEY and CDR2 is SVGAGI. The trim removed 5 bases at V and 0 bases at J, leaving 2 bases unmatched. The CDR3 contains 14 residues. The CDR3 DNA follows: TGTGCCAGCAGTGCGGACAGGGGCTCCTACGAGCAGTACTTC. This encodes CASSADRGSYEQYF.

The V and J genes are TRBV7-9 and TRBJ2-5; D unclear. This CDR3 spans 15 amino acids. Trimming removed 5 bases at V and 3 bases at J, with 16 bases between. Germline V gene data show CDR1 as SEHNR and CDR2 as FQNEAQ (reference sequence). The CDR3 region is CASSNRQANKETQYF. CDR3 bases: TGTGCCAGCAGCAATCGACAAGCCAACAAAGAGACCCAGTACTTC.

The chain employs TRBV7-3 and TRBJ1-1; TRBD1 matches at 7 bases. The CDR3 runs 14 residues. The V gene's germline CDR1 is SGHTA and CDR2 FQGTGA. The V segment lost 6 bases and the J segment 1 base; nucleotides outside the gene matches: 5. For the CDR3, the DNA is TGTGCCAGCAGTTATAGGGGGCGGAACACTGAAGCTTTCTTT. This translates into CASSYRGRNTEAFF.

J is TRBJ2-3 and V is TRBV10-2; 8 bases agree with TRBD1. From germline, CDR1 is WSHSY and CDR2 SAAADI. CDR3 length equals 15 residues. Trimming took 9 bases from V and 0 from J; bases not matched to a gene: 8. CDR3 sequence: CASLLQGGSTDTQYF. The CDR3 DNA sequence: TGCGCCAGTTTATTACAGGGGGGAAGCACAGATACGCAGTATTTT.

The chain carries TRBV6-1 and TRBJ2-1; 10 positions match TRBD1. With V trimmed by 5 bases and J by 6 bases, 7 bases remained unmatched. CDR1 MNHNS and CDR2 SASEGT come from the germline V gene. The CDR3 runs 15 residues. The CDR3 region has the DNA TGTGCCAGCAGTCCCGGGACAGGGGTTTTCAATGAGCAGTTCTTC. It specifies CASSPGTGVFNEQFF.

The chain employs TRBV30 and TRBJ2-7, with unresolved D. Trimming pared 2 bases from V and 3 bases from J, leaving 8 bases between. CDR1 is GTSNPN and CDR2 is SVGIG in the germline V gene (reference sequence). The CDR3 extends over 12 amino acids. CDR3: CAWSLQNYEQYF. DNA for the CDR3: TGTGCCTGGAGTCTACAGAACTACGAGCAGTACTTC.

At least ten counts were recorded for this clone. The rearrangement links TRBV9 to TRBJ2-2, with D possibly being TRBD1 (6 bases). CDR3 length: 14 residues. With 5 bases removed from V and 5 bases from J, the gap between germline ends came to 13 bases. Germline lookup yields CDR1 SGDLS and CDR2 YYNGEE. The CDR3 DNA reads TGTGCCAGCAGGGGACAACCGACGACCGGGGAGCTGTTTTTT. Amino acid sequence: CASRGQPTTGELFF.

The rearrangement uses TRBV19 and TRBJ2-7, with TRBD1 matching 10 bases. Per germline, CDR1 LNHDA and CDR2 SQIVND (reference sequence). J lost 3 bases, V lost 6 bases, and 5 bases had no gene match. This CDR3 is built from 14 residues. The CDR3 DNA follows: TGTGCCAGTAGCTTGACAGGGGGCGTCTACGAGCAGTACTTC. It yields the protein CASSLTGGVYEQYF.

Here the CDR3 DNA reads TGTGCCAGTAGTGCCTGGGGGCTCATTCAGTACTTC. This gives the protein CASSAWGLIQYF. V is TRBV19 and J is TRBJ2-4, with TRBD1 as a possible D gene (6 bases). The CDR3 totals 12 residues. Germline values: CDR1 LNHDA, CDR2 SQIVND (reference sequence). V was shortened by 5 bases and J by 9 bases, with 11 bases between the two germline ends.

CDR3 region: CASSLSGGRSYEQYF. The CDR3, as DNA: TGTGCCAGCAGCTTATCGGGAGGGAGGTCCTACGAGCAGTACTTC. V gene TRBV7-8 combines with J gene TRBJ2-7; TRBD2 agrees at 8 bases. The J segment lost 1 base and the V segment lost 2 bases, leaving 4 bases of the junction unmatched. Germline V gives CDR1 SGHVS, CDR2 FQNEAQ. This CDR3 is built from 15 residues.

V usage is TRBV27 and J usage is TRBJ1-2; D is perhaps TRBD1 (6 bases). Trimming pared 6 bases from V and 5 bases from J, leaving 16 bases between. The CDR3 sequence is 14 residues long. CDR1 is MNHEY and CDR2 is SMNVEV in the germline V gene (reference sequence). This CDR3 reads CASSPTGIGYGYTF. The CDR3, as DNA: TGTGCCAGCAGCCCTACAGGGATTGGTTATGGCTACACCTTC.

The chain recombines TRBV5-4 with TRBJ1-1, with D tentatively TRBD1 (6 bases). Germline values: CDR1 SGHNT, CDR2 YYREEE (reference sequence). Trimming left V 0 bases short and J 5 bases short, with 14 bases between. This CDR3 contains 15 residues. Written as DNA, the CDR3 is TGTGCCAGCAGCTTGGCCAGGGGTAGGGAAACTGAAGCTTTCTTT. Encoded protein: CASSLARGRETEAFF.

The chain couples TRBV2 to TRBJ1-1, with D possibly being TRBD1 (5 bases). Germline V CDR1 and CDR2: SNHLY, FYNNEI. This CDR3 comprises 15 residues. V was cut by 3 bases and J by 4 bases, with 15 bases left in between. The CDR3 spells CASSDPTETGTEAFF. The CDR3 DNA follows: TGTGCCAGCAGTGACCCGACAGAGACGGGCACTGAAGCTTTCTTT.

The V and J genes are TRBV9 and TRBJ1-5, with D possibly matching TRBD1 (6 bases). The V end was cut by 3 bases, the J end by 3 bases, with 7 bases between. Per the germline V gene, CDR1 is SGDLS and CDR2 is YYNGEE. CDR3 length equals 13 residues. CDR3 DNA sequence: TGTGCCAGCAGCGCAGGGGACAATCAGCCCCAGCATTTT. It specifies CASSAGDNQPQHF.